This T cell receptor (beta chain) was sequenced during a study of T-cell reconstitution after alpha-beta-depleted transplantation in children. A TCRbeta library incorporating unique molecular identifiers was prepared. TCRdb re-derived calls from the PCR reads in MiXCR, one entry per CDR3 protein. The table records around 960,000 distinct CDR3 sequences, under 30% of them present only once. Study findings and constraints: Alpha-beta T cells present about two months after transplant were reported to originate from several hundred expanded graft clones. It was newly produced T cells that mostly accounted for T-cell counts and diversity one year after transplant. It was surviving recipient T cells and thymic progenitors that gave some patients high TCRbeta diversity at day 60.

About this clonotype itself: Its antigen is still unknown.

Germline V gives CDR1 SGHVS, CDR2 FQNEAQ. The CDR3 spans 17 residues. V gave up 1 base and J gave up 0 bases, with 15 bases separating them. This chain connects TRBV7-8 to TRBJ1-2; D is possibly TRBD1 (6 bases). Sequencing used PBMCs, mostly from graft donor cells, obtained 360 days after TCRalphabeta/CD19-depleted stem cell transplant. The source of this sequence is a boy under three years old who had a stem cell transplant for SCID, so the T cells may come from the graft donor. The CDR3: CASSLGGRQDTNYGYTF. CDR3 coding DNA: TGTGCCAGCAGCTTAGGGGGTCGACAGGATACTAACTATGGCTACACCTTC.